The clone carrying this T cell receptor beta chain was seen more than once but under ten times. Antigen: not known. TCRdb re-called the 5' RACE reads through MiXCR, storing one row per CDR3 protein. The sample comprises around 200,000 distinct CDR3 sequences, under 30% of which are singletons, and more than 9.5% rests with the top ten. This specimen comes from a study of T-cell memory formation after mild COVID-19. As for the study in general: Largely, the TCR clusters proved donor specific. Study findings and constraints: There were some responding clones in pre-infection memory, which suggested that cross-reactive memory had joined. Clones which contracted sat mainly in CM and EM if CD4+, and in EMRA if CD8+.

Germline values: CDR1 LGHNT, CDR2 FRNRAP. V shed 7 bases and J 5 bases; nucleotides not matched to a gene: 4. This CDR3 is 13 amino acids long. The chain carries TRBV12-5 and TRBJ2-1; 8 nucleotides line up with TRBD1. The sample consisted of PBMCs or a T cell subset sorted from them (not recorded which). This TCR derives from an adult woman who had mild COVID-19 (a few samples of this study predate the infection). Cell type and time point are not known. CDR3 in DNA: TGTGCTAGTGCCAGGACAGGGCACAATGAGCAGTTCTTC. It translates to CASARTGHNEQFF.